One sample yielded the 5 T cell receptor beta chains listed below, sequenced in a study of human T cells and chemical hapten exposure. TCRdb called the RACE reads again in MiXCR, with one record for every CDR3 protein. The table has approximately 400,000 distinct CDR3 sequences, less than 6.5% seen once; the top ten hold approximately 2.4%. The time point here: pre-sensitization, week 0. Documented treatment: therapeutic diphenylcyclopropenone sensitization with weekly scalp DPC. The source was whole blood, collected in connection with sensitization to the hapten diphenylcyclopropenone (DPC). These receptors all come from a woman aged 45-59 years with alopecia areata. Some clones in this sample may be carry-over from other donors' samples.

The chain joins TRBV4-3 to TRBJ1-2, with 11 bases identical to TRBD1. The V segment lost 4 bases and the J segment 3 bases; nucleotides outside the gene matches: 7. CDR3 length: 16 amino acids. Germline V gene lookup returns CDR1 LGHNA and CDR2 YSLEER. CDR3 region: CASSRWTGGEDYGYTF. The CDR3 bases are TGCGCCAGCAGCCGATGGACAGGGGGCGAGGACTATGGCTACACCTTC.

This clonotype was observed many times. The chain recombines TRBV5-4 with TRBJ2-1; D is ambiguous. Trimming left V 6 bases short and J 7 bases short, with 17 bases between. Germline loops: CDR1 SGHNT, CDR2 YYREEE (reference sequence). The CDR3 loop spans 14 amino acids. DNA for the CDR3: TGTGCCAGCACCCCAGCCATAGGGATGAATGAGCAGTTCTTC. It translates to CASTPAIGMNEQFF.

This clonotype was found many times. This chain uses TRBV18 with TRBJ2-5; TRBD1 aligns across 8 bases. This CDR3 is built from 15 residues. The V gene's germline CDR1 is KGHSH and CDR2 LQKENI. V shed 1 base and J 0 bases; nucleotides not matched to a gene: 1. As DNA, the CDR3 is TGTGCCAGCTCACCACTACAGGGGGACCAAGAGACCCAGTACTTC. Translating it yields CASSPLQGDQETQYF.

This clonotype was seen ten or more times. The CDR3 region has the DNA TGTGCCAGCAGCCGAACTACAGGGAGGGAGCCCCAGCATTTT. Protein sequence: CASSRTTGREPQHF. The rearrangement links TRBV3-1 to TRBJ1-5; D possibly corresponds to TRBD1 (6 bases). The CDR3 extends over 14 amino acids. Germline CDR1 LGHDT, CDR2 YNNKEL (reference sequence). V was shortened by 4 bases and J by 8 bases, with 15 bases between the two germline ends.

The V and J genes are TRBV5-1 and TRBJ1-1; maybe TRBD1 (5 bases). V dropped 3 bases and J dropped 10 bases, with 19 bases sitting between them. CDR1 and CDR2 from the germline V gene are SGHRS and YFSETQ. CDR3 length equals 14 residues. The CDR3 sequence is CASSSDNRVSGAFF. The CDR3 DNA sequence: TGCGCCAGCAGCTCGGACAATAGGGTCAGCGGAGCTTTCTTT.